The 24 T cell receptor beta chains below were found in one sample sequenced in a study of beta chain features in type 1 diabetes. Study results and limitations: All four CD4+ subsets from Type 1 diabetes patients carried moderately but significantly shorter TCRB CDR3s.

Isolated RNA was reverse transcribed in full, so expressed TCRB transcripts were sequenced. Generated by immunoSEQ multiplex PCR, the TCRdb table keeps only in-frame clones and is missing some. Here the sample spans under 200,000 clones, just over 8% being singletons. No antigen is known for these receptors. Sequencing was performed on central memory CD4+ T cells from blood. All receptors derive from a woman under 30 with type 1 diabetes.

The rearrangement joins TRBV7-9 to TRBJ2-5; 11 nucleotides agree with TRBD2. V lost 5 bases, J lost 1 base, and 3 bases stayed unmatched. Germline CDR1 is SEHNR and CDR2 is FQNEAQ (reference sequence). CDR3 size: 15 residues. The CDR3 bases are TGTGCCAGCAGCCGGACTAGCGGGCCCCAAGAGACCCAGTACTTC. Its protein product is CASSRTSGPQETQYF.

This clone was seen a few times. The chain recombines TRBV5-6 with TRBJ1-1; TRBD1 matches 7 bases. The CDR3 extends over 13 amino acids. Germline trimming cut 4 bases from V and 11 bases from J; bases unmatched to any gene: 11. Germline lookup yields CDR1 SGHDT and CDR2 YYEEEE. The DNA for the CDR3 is TGTGCCAGCAGCGGGTACCGAACAGGGGACGCTTTCTTT. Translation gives CASSGYRTGDAFF.

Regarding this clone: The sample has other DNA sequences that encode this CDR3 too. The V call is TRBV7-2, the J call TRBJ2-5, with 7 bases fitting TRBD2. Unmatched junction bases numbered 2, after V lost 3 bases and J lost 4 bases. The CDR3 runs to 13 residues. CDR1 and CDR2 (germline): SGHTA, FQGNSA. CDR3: CASSFGGGETQYF. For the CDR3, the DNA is TGTGCCAGCAGCTTTGGGGGGGGAGAGACCCAGTACTTC.

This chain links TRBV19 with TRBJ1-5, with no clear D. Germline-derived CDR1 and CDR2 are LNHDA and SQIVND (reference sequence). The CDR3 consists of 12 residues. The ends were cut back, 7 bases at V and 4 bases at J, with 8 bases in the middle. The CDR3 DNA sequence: TGTGCCAGTATGCGCGGAAATCAGCCCCAGCATTTT. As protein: CASMRGNQPQHF.

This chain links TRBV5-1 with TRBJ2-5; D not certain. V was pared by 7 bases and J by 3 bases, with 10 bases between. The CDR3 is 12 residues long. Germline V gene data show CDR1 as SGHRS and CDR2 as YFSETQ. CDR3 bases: TGCGCCAGCCGCCTCGGAGAAGAGACCCAGTACTTC. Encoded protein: CASRLGEETQYF.

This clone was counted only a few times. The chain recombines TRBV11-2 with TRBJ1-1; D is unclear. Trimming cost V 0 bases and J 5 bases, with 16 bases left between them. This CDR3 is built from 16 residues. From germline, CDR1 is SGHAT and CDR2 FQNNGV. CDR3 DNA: TGTGCCAGCAGCTTAGATAGACTGACGGTTGCGACTGAAGCTTTCTTT. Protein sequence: CASSLDRLTVATEAFF.

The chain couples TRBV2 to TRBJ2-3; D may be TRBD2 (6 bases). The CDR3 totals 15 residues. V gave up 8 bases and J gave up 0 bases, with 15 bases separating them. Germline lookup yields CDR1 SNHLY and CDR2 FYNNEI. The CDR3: CASGGDSKSTDTQYF. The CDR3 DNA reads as TGTGCCAGCGGTGGGGACTCCAAAAGCACAGATACGCAGTATTTT.

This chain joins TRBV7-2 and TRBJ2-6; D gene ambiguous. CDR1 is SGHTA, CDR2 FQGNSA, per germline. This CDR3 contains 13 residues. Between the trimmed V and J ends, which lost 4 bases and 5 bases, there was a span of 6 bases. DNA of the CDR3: TGTGCCAGCAGCTCGACATGGGCCAACGTCCTGACTTTC. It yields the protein CASSSTWANVLTF.

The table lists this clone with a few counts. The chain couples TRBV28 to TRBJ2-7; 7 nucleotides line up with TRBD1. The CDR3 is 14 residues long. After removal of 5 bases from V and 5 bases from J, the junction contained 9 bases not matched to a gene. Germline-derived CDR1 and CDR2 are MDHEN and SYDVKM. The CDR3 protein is CASSQGQRSNEQYF. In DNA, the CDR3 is TGTGCCAGCAGTCAGGGACAGCGCTCTAACGAGCAGTACTTC.

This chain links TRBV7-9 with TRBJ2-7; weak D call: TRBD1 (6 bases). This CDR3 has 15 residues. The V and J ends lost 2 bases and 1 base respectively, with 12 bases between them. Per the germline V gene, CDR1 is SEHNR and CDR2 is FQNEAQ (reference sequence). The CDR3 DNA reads TGTGCCAGCAGCTTAATGGGGACACCTTCCTACGAGCAGTACTTC. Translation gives CASSLMGTPSYEQYF.

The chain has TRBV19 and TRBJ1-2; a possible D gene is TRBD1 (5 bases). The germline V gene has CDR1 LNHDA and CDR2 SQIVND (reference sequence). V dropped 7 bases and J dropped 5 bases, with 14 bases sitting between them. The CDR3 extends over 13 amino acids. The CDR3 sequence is CASTPRVGYGYTF. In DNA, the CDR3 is TGTGCCAGTACCCCCAGGGTGGGGTATGGCTACACCTTC.

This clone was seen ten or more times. This CDR3 is CASSFLSNPDNEQFF. In DNA form, the CDR3 reads TGTGCCAGCAGCTTCTTGAGTAATCCGGACAATGAGCAGTTCTTC. The gene calls are TRBV7-8 and TRBJ2-1, with D unclear. The germline CDR1 and CDR2 sequences are SGHVS and FQNEAQ. Deletions cut 3 bases from V and 5 bases from J, with 14 bases between. The CDR3 covers 15 residues. Filled out from reference TRBV7-8 and TRBJ2-1, the complete variable domain reads GAGVSQSPRYKVAKRGQDVALRCDPISGHVSLFWYQQALGQGPEFLTYFQNEAQLDKSGLPSDRFFAERPEGSVSTLKIQRTQQEDSAVYLCASSFLSNPDNEQFFGPGTRLTVL.

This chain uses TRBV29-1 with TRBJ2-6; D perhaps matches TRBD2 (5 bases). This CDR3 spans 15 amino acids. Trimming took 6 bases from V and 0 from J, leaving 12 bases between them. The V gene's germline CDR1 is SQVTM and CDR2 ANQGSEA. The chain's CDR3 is CSVGKGSSGANVLTF. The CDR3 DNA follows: TGCAGCGTCGGGAAGGGATCCTCTGGGGCCAACGTCCTGACTTTC.

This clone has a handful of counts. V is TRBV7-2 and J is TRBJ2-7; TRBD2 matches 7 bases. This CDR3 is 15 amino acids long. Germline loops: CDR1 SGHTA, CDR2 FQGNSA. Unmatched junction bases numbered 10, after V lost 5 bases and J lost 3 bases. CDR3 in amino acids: CASSLSGETLYEQYF. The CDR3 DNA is TGTGCCAGCAGCCTAAGCGGGGAAACGCTCTACGAGCAGTACTTC.

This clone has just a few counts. DNA of the CDR3: TGTGCCAGCAGGCCGTCGGGAAGCGGGAGGGCTCCCGGGGAGCTGTTTTTT. Its translation is CASRPSGSGRAPGELFF. The V call is TRBV21-1, the J call TRBJ2-2; the table calls TRBD2, which could not be checked here. TRBV21-1 is reported as a pseudogene. The CDR3 loop spans 17 amino acids.

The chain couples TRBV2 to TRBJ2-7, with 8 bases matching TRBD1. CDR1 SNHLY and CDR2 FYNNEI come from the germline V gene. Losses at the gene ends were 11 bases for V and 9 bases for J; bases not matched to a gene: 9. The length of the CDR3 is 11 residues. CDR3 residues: CAGGTGKGQYF. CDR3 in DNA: TGTGCCGGCGGGACAGGAAAAGGGCAGTACTTC.

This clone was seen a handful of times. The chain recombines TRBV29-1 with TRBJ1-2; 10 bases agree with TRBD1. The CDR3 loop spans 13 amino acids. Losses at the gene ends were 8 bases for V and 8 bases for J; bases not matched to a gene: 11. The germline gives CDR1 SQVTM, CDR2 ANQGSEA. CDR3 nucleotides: TGCAGCTCGAATGTGGGACAGGGGAGCGGCTACACCTTC. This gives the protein CSSNVGQGSGYTF.

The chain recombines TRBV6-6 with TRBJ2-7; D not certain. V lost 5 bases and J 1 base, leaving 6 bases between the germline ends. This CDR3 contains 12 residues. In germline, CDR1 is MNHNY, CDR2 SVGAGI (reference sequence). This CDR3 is CASSQQSYEQYF. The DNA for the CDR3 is TGTGCCAGCAGTCAACAGTCCTACGAGCAGTACTTC.

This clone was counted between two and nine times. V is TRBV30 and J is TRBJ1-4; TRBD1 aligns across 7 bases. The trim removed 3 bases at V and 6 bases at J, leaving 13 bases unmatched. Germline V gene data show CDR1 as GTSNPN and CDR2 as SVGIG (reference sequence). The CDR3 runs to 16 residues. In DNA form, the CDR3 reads TGTGCCTGGAGGGGGCAACCCGGGACAGTCGATGAAAAACTGTTTTTT. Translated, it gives CAWRGQPGTVDEKLFF.

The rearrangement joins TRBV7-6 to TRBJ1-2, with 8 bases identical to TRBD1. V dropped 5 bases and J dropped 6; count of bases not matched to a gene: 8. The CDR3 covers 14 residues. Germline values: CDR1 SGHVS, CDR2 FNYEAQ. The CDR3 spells CASSPDRATHGYTF. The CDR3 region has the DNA TGTGCCAGCAGCCCGGACAGGGCGACCCATGGCTACACCTTC.

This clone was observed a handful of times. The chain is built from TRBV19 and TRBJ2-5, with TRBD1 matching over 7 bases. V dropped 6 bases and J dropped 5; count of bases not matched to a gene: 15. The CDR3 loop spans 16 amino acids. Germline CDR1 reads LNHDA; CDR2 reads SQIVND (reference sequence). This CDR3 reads CASRISGTATWETQYF. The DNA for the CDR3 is TGTGCCAGTAGGATATCCGGGACAGCGACTTGGGAGACCCAGTACTTC.

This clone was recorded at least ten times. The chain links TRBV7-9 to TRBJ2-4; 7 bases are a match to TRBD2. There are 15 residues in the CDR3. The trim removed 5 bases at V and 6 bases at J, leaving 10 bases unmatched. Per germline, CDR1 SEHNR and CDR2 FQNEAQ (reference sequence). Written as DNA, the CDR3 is TGTGCCAGCAGCCCACCAGGGACGGGGGGAAACATTCAGTACTTC. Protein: CASSPPGTGGNIQYF.

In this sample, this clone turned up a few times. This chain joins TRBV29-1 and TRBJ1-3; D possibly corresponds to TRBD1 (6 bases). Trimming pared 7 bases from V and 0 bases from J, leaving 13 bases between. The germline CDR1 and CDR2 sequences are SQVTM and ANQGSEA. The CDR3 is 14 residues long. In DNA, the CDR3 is TGCAGCGCTGAGGACAGTCACTCTGGAAACACCATATATTTT. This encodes CSAEDSHSGNTIYF.

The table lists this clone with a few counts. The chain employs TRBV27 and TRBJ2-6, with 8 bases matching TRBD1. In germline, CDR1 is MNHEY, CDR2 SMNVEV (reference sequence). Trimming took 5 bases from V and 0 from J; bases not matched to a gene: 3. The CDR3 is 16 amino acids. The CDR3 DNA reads TGTGCCAGCAGTGGACAGGGTTACTCTGGGGCCAACGTCCTGACTTTC. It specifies CASSGQGYSGANVLTF.